This passage covers 5 T cell receptor beta chains from one sample sequenced in a study of blood T cell repertoires in COVID-19. Data came from immunoSEQ multiplex PCR; TCRdb stores just in-frame clones and leaves some out. The table shows some 110,000 clones, with 71% occurring only once. Sequenced material: peripheral blood. These receptors came from a human donor with acute or convalescent COVID-19. The donor label of this sample is uncertain.

The chain employs TRBV7-9 and TRBJ1-2, with D possibly TRBD1 on 6 matching bases. This CDR3 spans 14 amino acids. Germline V CDR1 and CDR2: SEHNR, FQNEAQ (reference sequence). V was clipped by 4 bases and J by 4 bases, with 13 bases between them. CDR3 sequence (DNA): TGTGCCAGCAGCTCTCGACAGGAGCTCTATGGCTACACCTTC. This sequence encodes CASSSRQELYGYTF.

This clone was counted between two and nine times. The rearrangement uses TRBV28 and TRBJ1-1; no firm D call. Per germline, CDR1 MDHEN and CDR2 SYDVKM. The CDR3 totals 13 residues. V gave up 2 bases and J gave up 5 bases, with 9 bases separating them. The CDR3 region has the DNA TGTGCCAGCAGTTTACTTGCCGGGACTGAAGCTTTCTTT. This encodes CASSLLAGTEAFF.

The chain carries TRBV5-1 and TRBJ2-1; no definite D call. Germline values: CDR1 SGHRS, CDR2 YFSETQ. V lost 1 base and J lost 0, with 8 bases in between. The CDR3 contains 15 residues. The CDR3 bases are TGCGCCAGCAGCTTGCCCTCGAGCTCCTACAATGAGCAGTTCTTC. It is translated as CASSLPSSSYNEQFF.

The rearrangement uses TRBV25-1 and TRBJ2-1, with TRBD1 identical over 7 bases. Germline V gives CDR1 MGHDK, CDR2 SYGVNS. V shed 3 bases, J shed 6 bases, and the junction held 5 bases outside the gene matches. CDR3 length: 14 residues. For the CDR3, the DNA is TGTGCCAGCAGTGACCCGGGACAGTCCAATGAGCAGTTCTTC. Amino acid sequence: CASSDPGQSNEQFF.

This clone was recorded a few times. The CDR3 DNA sequence: TGTGCCAGCAGGCGACAGGCGAACACTGAAGCTTTCTTT. Translating gives CASRRQANTEAFF. The rearrangement joins TRBV6-5 to TRBJ1-1; D may be TRBD1 (6 bases). The CDR3 contains 13 residues. V was pared by 6 bases and J by 1 base, with 9 bases between. In germline, CDR1 is MNHEY, CDR2 SVGAGI.